The rows below give T cell receptor beta chains drawn from one sample of a study of CXCR3-negative and CXCR3-positive naive CD8 T cells. From the 5' RACE reads, TCRdb lists one entry per CDR3 protein and no DNA. The repertoire table contains under 150,000 distinct CDR3 sequences. Material: naive CXCR3+ CD8+ T cells from blood. The receptors here all came from a human donor in good health. Some clones in this sample may be carry-over from other donors' samples. The CDR3 runs from the conserved cysteine through the conserved F or W.

v_gene	j_gene	CDR3aa
TRBV7-9	TRBJ2-3	CASSPPGQGLADTQYF
TRBV4-1	TRBJ2-7	CASSPHFETEVNEQYF
TRBV6-5	TRBJ2-1	CASSYAERWSYNEQFF
TRBV20-1	TRBJ2-7	CSARGGNNYEQYF
TRBV29-1	TRBJ2-1	CSVEGLAGGFGNEQFF
TRBV9	TRBJ1-1	CASSRASWTEAFF
TRBV14	TRBJ2-3	CASSHYGSTDTQYF
TRBV5-1	TRBJ1-6	CASSQSLSGTVINSPLHF
TRBV30	TRBJ1-5	CAWSEGTDSNQPQHF
TRBV6-5	TRBJ2-7	CASRSGEVNEQYF
TRBV3-1	TRBJ2-1	CASSQALAGIYNEQFF
TRBV29-1	TRBJ2-7	CSVEGGADRAYEQYF
TRBV24-1	TRBJ1-5	CATSDLDSNQPQHF
TRBV29-1	TRBJ2-1	CSVEDGVGGVAEGEQFF
TRBV14	TRBJ1-1	CASSQVIDREPEAFF
TRBV9	TRBJ2-7	CASSPSKGVLEQYF
TRBV15	TRBJ2-2	CATIDDPGTGELFF
TRBV29-1	TRBJ2-7	CSVRTGLSYEQYF
TRBV5-1	TRBJ2-1	CASSLGREAYNEQFF
TRBV10-3	TRBJ1-5	CAISGGRDLGNQPQHF
TRBV29-1	TRBJ1-1	CSARRNMNTEAFF
TRBV20-1	TRBJ1-3	CSARDMAASGNTIYF